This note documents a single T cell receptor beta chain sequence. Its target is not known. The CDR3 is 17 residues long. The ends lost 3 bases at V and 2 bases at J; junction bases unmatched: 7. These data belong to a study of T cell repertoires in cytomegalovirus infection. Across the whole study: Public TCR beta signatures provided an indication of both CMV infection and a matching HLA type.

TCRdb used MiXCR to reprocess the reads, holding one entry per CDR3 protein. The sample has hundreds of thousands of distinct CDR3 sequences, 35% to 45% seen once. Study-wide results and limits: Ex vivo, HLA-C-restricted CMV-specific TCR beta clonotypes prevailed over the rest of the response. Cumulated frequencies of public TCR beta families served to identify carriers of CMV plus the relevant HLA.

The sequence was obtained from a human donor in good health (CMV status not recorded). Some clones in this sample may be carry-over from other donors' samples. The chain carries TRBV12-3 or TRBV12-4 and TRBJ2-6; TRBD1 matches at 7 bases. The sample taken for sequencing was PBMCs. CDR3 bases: TGTGCCAGCAGTTTCCCGACAGGGAGCCCTGGGGCCAACGTCCTGACTTTC. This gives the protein CASSFPTGSPGANVLTF.